This TCR beta chain was found in a study of shared clonotypes between healthy human individuals. Study at large: Three CD4 naive, three CD4 memory, two CD8 naive and one CD8 memory plate were used per donor.

Trimming removed 2 bases from V and 0 bases from J; junction bases left unmatched: 2. Germline V lookup: CDR1 ENHRY, CDR2 SYGVKD. The length of the CDR3 is 16 residues. Negatively enriched CD4+ T cells were divided by CD45RA into naive and memory. The material for each subset, its genomic DNA, was split evenly across several immunoSEQ plates. Assay: immunoSEQ multiplex PCR; the TCRdb copy retains only in-frame clones and omits some. The sample has millions of clones, roughly 94% seen once. The rearrangement joins TRBV10-3 to TRBJ2-3; 10 bases line up with TRBD2. The TCR was taken from a man aged 18 to 35 in good health. The source material was naive CD4+ T cells sorted from blood. Described subset: CD45RA+ positively selected. CDR3 DNA sequence: TGTGCCATCAGTGAGGCTAGCGGGGGAAGCACAGATACGCAGTATTTT. The encoded protein is CAISEASGGSTDTQYF.